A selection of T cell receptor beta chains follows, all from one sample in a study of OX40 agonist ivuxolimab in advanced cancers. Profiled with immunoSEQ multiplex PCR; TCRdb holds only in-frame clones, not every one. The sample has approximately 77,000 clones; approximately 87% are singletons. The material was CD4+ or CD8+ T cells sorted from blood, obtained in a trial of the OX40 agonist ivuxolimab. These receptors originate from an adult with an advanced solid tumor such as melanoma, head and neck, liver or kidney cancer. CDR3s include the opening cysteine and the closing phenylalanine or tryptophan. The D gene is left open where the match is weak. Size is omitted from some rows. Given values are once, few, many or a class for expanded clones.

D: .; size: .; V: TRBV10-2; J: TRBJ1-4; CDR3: CASSELITGKDEKLFF; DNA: TGCGCCAGCAGTGAGTTGATAACCGGGAAGGATGAAAAACTGTTTTTT
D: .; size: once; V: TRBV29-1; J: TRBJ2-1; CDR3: CSVEGPIASPNNEQFF; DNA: TGCAGCGTTGAGGGGCCAATTGCCTCCCCCAACAATGAGCAGTTCTTC
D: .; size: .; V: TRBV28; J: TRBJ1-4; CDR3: CASSLSGAGFEKLFF; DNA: TGTGCCAGCAGTTTATCGGGGGCAGGTTTTGAAAAACTGTTTTTT
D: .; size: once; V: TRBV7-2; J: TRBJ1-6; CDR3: CASSFGETGYNSPLHF; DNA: TGTGCCAGCAGCTTCGGAGAGACAGGCTATAATTCACCCCTCCACTTT
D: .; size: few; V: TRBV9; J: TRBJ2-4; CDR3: CASSRGPENIQYF; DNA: TGTGCCAGCTCTAGGGGACCAGAAAACATTCAGTACTTC
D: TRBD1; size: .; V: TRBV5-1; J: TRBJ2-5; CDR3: CASSLEGRGRETQYF; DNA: TGCGCCAGCAGCTTGGAGGGCAGGGGGCGAGAGACCCAGTACTTC
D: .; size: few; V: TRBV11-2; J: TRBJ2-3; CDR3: CASSLSRRGRTDTQYF; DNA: TGTGCCAGCAGCTTATCGAGGCGGGGACGCACAGATACGCAGTATTTT
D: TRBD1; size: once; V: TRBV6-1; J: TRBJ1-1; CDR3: CASSWDRALNTEAFF; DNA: TGTGCCAGCAGCTGGGACAGGGCCCTGAACACTGAAGCTTTCTTT
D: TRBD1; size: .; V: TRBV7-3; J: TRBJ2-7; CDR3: CASSFGTGGAPDF; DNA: TGTGCCAGCAGCTTCGGGACAGGGGGCGCCCCCGACTTC
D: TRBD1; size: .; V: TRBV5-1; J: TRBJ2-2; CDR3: CASSPWTGNLGGELFF; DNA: TGCGCCAGCAGCCCGTGGACAGGGAACCTTGGCGGGGAGCTGTTTTTT
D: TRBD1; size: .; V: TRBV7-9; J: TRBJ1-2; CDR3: CASSSPRQGAHGYTF; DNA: TGTGCCAGCAGCTCCCCCCGACAGGGGGCCCATGGCTACACCTTC
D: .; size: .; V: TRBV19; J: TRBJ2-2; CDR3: CASTFLGRTANTGELFF; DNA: TGTGCCAGTACCTTCCTAGGCAGGACAGCAAACACCGGGGAGCTGTTTTTT
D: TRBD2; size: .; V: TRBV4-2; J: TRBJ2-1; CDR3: CASSPRTSGGASQTKAQFF; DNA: TGTGCCAGCAGCCCCCGGACTAGCGGGGGGGCCTCTCAAACTAAAGCGCAGTTCTTC